The source of this T cell receptor beta chain is a study of regulatory T cells in long-lasting Graves disease. General study results and limits: A limited number of samples was an acknowledged limitation.

HTBI primers from iRepertoire and Arm-PCR of CDR3 regions yielded the TCR beta libraries. TCRdb used MiXCR to reprocess the multiplex PCR reads, holding one entry per CDR3 protein. The sample contains fewer than 500,000 distinct CDR3 sequences, 15% to 20% of which appear only once. Time point of the sample: newly diagnosed GD, antithyroid drugs for less than 3 months. PBMC-derived RNA was used for the TCR library. CDR1 LGHNA and CDR2 YNFKEQ come from the germline V gene. With V trimmed by 4 bases and J by 5 bases, 13 bases remained unmatched. The CDR3 runs 17 residues. As for this clonotype: The antigen remains undetermined.

These sequences were also reported in another study, on T cells in Graves' hyperthyroidism and ophthalmopathy.

This sequence originates from a man between 35 and 55 years old with Graves disease. The chain employs TRBV4-2 and TRBJ2-1, with 8 nucleotides matching TRBD2. The sample in question was peripheral blood mononuclear cells (PBMCs), obtained at new diagnosis, from a patient treated with antithyroid drugs. The CDR3 DNA is TGTGCCAGCAGCCCGACGGCCCAAGCGGGAGCTAACAATGAGCAGTTCTTC. Protein product: CASSPTAQAGANNEQFF.